Following are 17 T cell receptor beta chains from one sample sequenced in a study of shared clonotypes between healthy human individuals. The table came from immunoSEQ multiplex PCR; TCRdb's copy has only in-frame clones and leaves some out. In the table there are 1.6 million or so clones, approximately 98.5% of which are singletons. Sequencing used naive CD4+ T cells sorted from blood. Regarding subset: CD45RA+ positively selected. These TCRs come from a man aged 25 to 40 in good health.

This chain links TRBV10-3 with TRBJ2-7; TRBD2 is a possible D gene (6 bases). The CDR3 length is 15 residues. Germline CDR1 is ENHRY and CDR2 is SYGVKD. With 3 bases removed from V and 6 bases from J, the gap between germline ends came to 18 bases. Here the CDR3 DNA reads TGTGCCATCAGTGACCTAGCCGGGGGTTCTTTCGAGCAGTACTTC. As protein: CAISDLAGGSFEQYF.

This clone was observed a single time. V is TRBV4-3 and J is TRBJ2-3; D is unresolved. CDR1 LGHNA and CDR2 YSLEER come from the germline V gene. This CDR3 comprises 15 residues. V lost 4 bases to trimming and J lost 3 bases, with 14 bases between them. The CDR3 DNA reads TGCGCCAGCAGCCCCCTGGGGTCGGGTACAGATACGCAGTATTTT. It specifies CASSPLGSGTDTQYF.

The chain uses TRBV19 and TRBJ2-1, with D possibly being TRBD2 (6 bases). From germline, CDR1 is LNHDA and CDR2 SQIVND (reference sequence). V was cut by 3 bases and J by 12 bases, with 30 bases left in between. The length of the CDR3 is 18 residues. As DNA, the CDR3 is TGTGCCAGTAGTATTAAGGGGTTGGGGACTTCCTTATCCCTACGGCAGTTCTTC. Its translation: CASSIKGLGTSLSLRQFF.

This clone was detected only once. The CDR3 DNA sequence: TGTGCCAGCAGCCCCGGACAGGGCAACATTCAGTACTTC. Protein product: CASSPGQGNIQYF. This chain joins TRBV7-7 and TRBJ2-4, with TRBD1 identical over 8 bases. The V segment lost 5 bases and the J segment 7 bases; nucleotides outside the gene matches: 4. This CDR3 region has 13 residues. Germline CDR1 SSHAT, CDR2 FNYEAQ (reference sequence).

The CDR3 nucleotides read TGCGCCAGCAGCCCGACCGGACTAGCCTACGAGCAGTACTTC. Translation gives CASSPTGLAYEQYF. The chain combines TRBV4-3 with TRBJ2-7, with 7 bases fitting TRBD2. The CDR3 has 14 residues. Losses at the gene ends were 4 bases for V and 2 bases for J; bases not matched to a gene: 5. Germline CDR1 is LGHNA and CDR2 is YSLEER.

V gene TRBV19 combines with J gene TRBJ1-5; TRBD1 might be the D (5 bases). This CDR3 is built from 13 residues. Trimming took off 0 bases at V and 10 bases at J, with 10 bases between the two ends. Germline loops: CDR1 LNHDA, CDR2 SQIVND (reference sequence). CDR3 sequence: CASSIDGTGPQHF. CDR3 coding DNA: TGTGCCAGTAGTATAGACGGGACCGGACCCCAGCATTTT. Supplemented by reference TRBV19 and TRBJ1-5, the full variable domain reads DGGITQSPKYLFRKEGQNVTLSCEQNLNHDAMYWYRQDPGQGLRLIYYSQIVNDFQKGDIAEGYSVSREKKESFPLTVTSAQKNPTAFYLCASSIDGTGPQHFGDGTRLSIL.

V is TRBV9 and J is TRBJ1-2, with D hard to call. CDR3 length: 12 amino acids. Trimming removed 1 base at V and 4 bases at J, with 5 bases between. Germline CDR1 and CDR2: SGDLS and YYNGEE. The CDR3 DNA sequence: TGTGCCAGCAGCGTACGAGCCTATGGCTACACCTTC. Translation: CASSVRAYGYTF.

The table lists this clone with many counts. This chain connects TRBV9 to TRBJ2-1; D not certain. V was clipped by 0 bases and J by 5 bases, with 12 bases between them. This CDR3 comprises 15 residues. The V gene's germline CDR1 is SGDLS and CDR2 YYNGEE. In DNA form, the CDR3 reads TGTGCCAGCAGCGTAGAGAAAAACGCAAACAATGAGCAGTTCTTC. Amino acids: CASSVEKNANNEQFF.

The chain combines TRBV7-2 with TRBJ1-2; a possible D gene is TRBD1 (5 bases). Looked up from germline, CDR1 is SGHTA and CDR2 is FQGNSA. The CDR3 is 17 amino acids. V shed 1 base and J shed 7 bases, with 22 bases lying between them. CDR3 in DNA: TGTGCCAGCAGCTTAGTTCCCCGAGAGCAGGGAGGATCTGGCTACACCTTC. Translating gives CASSLVPREQGGSGYTF.

This chain joins TRBV6-6 and TRBJ2-7, with D possibly TRBD1 on 6 matching bases. Germline CDR1 and CDR2: MNHNY and SVGAGI (reference sequence). The CDR3 runs 13 residues. Trimming shortened V by 5 bases and J by 5 bases, and 13 bases separated the two germline ends. CDR3 loop: CASSHQGSNEQYF. The CDR3 DNA is TGTGCCAGCAGTCACCAGGGGAGCAACGAGCAGTACTTC.

The CDR3 DNA is TGTGCCAGCAGTTTTCCACGGGCTAATGAAAAACTGTTTTTT. It is translated as CASSFPRANEKLFF. The chain joins TRBV28 to TRBJ1-4; no firm D call. Trimming removed 3 bases at V and 3 bases at J, with 8 bases between. The CDR3 extends over 14 amino acids. Germline V gene sequence: CDR1 MDHEN, CDR2 SYDVKM.

The CDR3 nucleotides read TGTGCCATCAGCGGAACCGGGACAGGGGGCGAGTACGAGCAGTACTTC. It is translated as CAISGTGTGGEYEQYF. This chain connects TRBV10-3 to TRBJ2-7; TRBD1 agrees at 12 bases. Germline lookup yields CDR1 ENHRY and CDR2 SYGVKD. CDR3 length: 16 residues. After removal of 6 bases from V and 4 bases from J, the junction contained 10 bases not matched to a gene.

The gene calls are TRBV5-4 and TRBJ2-5, with no clear D. Germline CDR1 is SGHNT and CDR2 is YYREEE (reference sequence). Trimming removed 2 bases from V and 1 base from J, with 6 bases in between. The length of the CDR3 is 13 residues. Here the CDR3 DNA reads TGTGCCAGCAGCTTAAAGTTCCAAGAGACCCAGTACTTC. This sequence encodes CASSLKFQETQYF.

The genes are TRBV4-1 and TRBJ2-7; maybe TRBD2 (5 bases). Germline loops: CDR1 MGHRA, CDR2 YSYEKL. This CDR3 comprises 15 residues. V dropped 1 base and J dropped 5 bases, with 15 bases sitting between them. CDR3 DNA sequence: TGCGCCAGCAGCCAAGTGAGGGCTCCGTGGGACGAGCAGTACTTC. Residues: CASSQVRAPWDEQYF.

V gene TRBV28 combines with J gene TRBJ1-2; TRBD1 might be the D (6 bases). This CDR3 spans 17 amino acids. V dropped 2 bases and J dropped 4 bases, with 20 bases sitting between them. From germline, CDR1 is MDHEN and CDR2 SYDVKM. CDR3 DNA: TGTGCCAGCAGTTTAGACCCCCTCCAGGGGCAGAGCTATGGCTACACCTTC. It yields the protein CASSLDPLQGQSYGYTF.

This clone showed up just once. The V and J genes are TRBV25-1 and TRBJ1-4; 10 bases align to TRBD1. The CDR3 contains 13 residues. V dropped 7 bases and J dropped 7; count of bases not matched to a gene: 3. Germline V CDR1 and CDR2: MGHDK, SYGVNS. In nucleotides, the CDR3 is TGTGCCAGCACGACAGGGGGCTTTGAAAAACTGTTTTTT. This translates into CASTTGGFEKLFF.

CDR3 bases: TGCGCCAGCAGCCGAGGAACCGGGGAGCTGTTTTTT. Its protein product is CASSRGTGELFF. The chain recombines TRBV5-1 with TRBJ2-2; D is uncertain. Germline V gene sequence: CDR1 SGHRS, CDR2 YFSETQ. This CDR3 spans 12 amino acids. The V and J ends lost 4 bases and 5 bases respectively, with 6 bases between them.